What follows is one TCR beta chain and its context. This entry is derived from a study of blood T cell repertoires in COVID-19. The germline V gene has CDR1 SGHDT and CDR2 YYEEEE. The CDR3 contains 17 residues. V lost 1 base and J 3 bases, leaving 19 bases between the germline ends. Only in-frame clones appear in the TCRdb table, and some are missing; sequencing was by immunoSEQ multiplex PCR. Here the sample spans 300,000 to 350,000 clones, 90% being singletons. Clinical histories supplied by participants themselves formed the basis of cohort assignment. This TCR came from a woman aged 18-30 years with acute COVID-19. Sequenced material: PBMCs or T cells enriched from blood (not recorded which). V usage is TRBV5-6 and J usage is TRBJ1-1; possible D gene TRBD1, 6 bases. The CDR3 is CASSLSLTGTTYTEAFF. CDR3 in DNA: TGTGCCAGCAGCTTGTCTCTTACGGGGACAACATACACTGAAGCTTTCTTT.